What follows are 20 T cell receptor beta chains derived from one specimen sequenced in a study of patients with pleural tuberculosis. Each CDR3 protein gets one entry after TCRdb re-called the reads with MiXCR. The sample records about 50,000 distinct CDR3 sequences, 7.3% being singletons. These receptors were collected from a human donor with pleural tuberculosis.

The chain employs TRBV12-5 and TRBJ2-3; D unclear. This CDR3 region has 16 residues. V was cut by 0 bases and J by 1 base, with 11 bases left in between. CDR1 and CDR2 (germline): LGHNT, FRNRAP. CDR3 residues: CASGLVHGGGTDTQYF. The CDR3 region has the DNA TGTGCTAGTGGTTTGGTACATGGCGGTGGCACAGATACGCAGTATTTT.

This sequence joins TRBV2 and TRBJ2-1; 10 bases are a match to TRBD2. The CDR3 extends over 15 amino acids. After removal of 7 bases from V and 2 bases from J, the junction contained 5 bases not matched to a gene. Germline assignment: CDR1 SNHLY and CDR2 FYNNEI. The CDR3 region is CASNRLAGTYNEQFF. CDR3 in DNA: TGTGCCAGCAACAGACTAGCGGGCACCTACAATGAGCAGTTCTTC.

This clonotype came up many times. This chain links TRBV2 with TRBJ2-7; 8 bases are a match to TRBD2. The V gene's germline CDR1 is SNHLY and CDR2 FYNNEI. This CDR3 is 13 amino acids long. Unmatched junction bases numbered 6, after V lost 8 bases and J lost 3 bases. In DNA form, the CDR3 reads TGTGCCAGCGGAGATAGCGGGATCTACGAGCAGTACTTC. It translates to CASGDSGIYEQYF. Supplemented by reference TRBV2 and TRBJ2-7, the full variable domain reads EPEVTQTPSHQVTQMGQEVILRCVPISNHLYFYWYRQILGQKVEFLVSFYNNEISEKSEIFDDQFSVERPDGSNFTLKIRSTKLEDSAMYFCASGDSGIYEQYFGPGTRLTVT.

The table lists this clonotype with a few counts. The chain carries TRBV3-1 and TRBJ2-2; 9 bases map to TRBD1. This CDR3 is 15 amino acids long. Germline assignment: CDR1 LGHDT and CDR2 YNNKEL (reference sequence). J gave up 4 bases and V 5 bases, and 5 bases lay outside the gene matches. As DNA, the CDR3 is TGTGCCAGCAGCTTACAGGGGGCGAGCACCGGGGAGCTGTTTTTT. This gives the protein CASSLQGASTGELFF.

This clonotype was found many times. The CDR3 nucleotides are TGCAGTGCTAGAGATGGACTGCATTCCTACGAGCAGTACTTC. It translates to CSARDGLHSYEQYF. V gene TRBV20-1 combines with J gene TRBJ2-7; weak D call: TRBD2 (5 bases). Deletions cut 0 bases from V and 1 base from J, with 10 bases between. Germline values: CDR1 DFQATT, CDR2 SNEGSKA (reference sequence). The CDR3 spans 14 residues.

Regarding this clonotype: This clone may be a read error of a much larger clone one base away. V is TRBV18 and J is TRBJ1-2; perhaps TRBD1 as D (5 bases). In germline, CDR1 is KGHSH, CDR2 LQKENI. This CDR3 has 15 amino acids. V lost 5 bases and J lost 2, with 15 bases in between. The chain's CDR3 is CASSSSVDTNYGYTF. CDR3 sequence (DNA): TGTGCCAGCTCATCATCTGTGGACACCAACTATGGCTACACCTTC.

The chain is built from TRBV2 and TRBJ2-1, with unresolved D. CDR1 is SNHLY and CDR2 is FYNNEI in the germline V gene. This CDR3 is 10 amino acids long. V was cut by 6 bases and J by 9 bases, with 6 bases left in between. CDR3 sequence reads: CASRRSEQFF. The CDR3 region has the DNA TGTGCCAGCAGGCGGAGTGAGCAGTTCTTC.

This clonotype was seen repeatedly, ten times or more. The chain joins TRBV20-1 to TRBJ2-1; D possibly corresponds to TRBD1 (6 bases). Germline V gene data show CDR1 as DFQATT and CDR2 as SNEGSKA (reference sequence). CDR3 length equals 12 residues. Trimming pared 1 base from V and 13 bases from J, leaving 14 bases between. The DNA of the CDR3 is TGCAGTGCTAGAGTGCAGGGGCAGCGTCAGTTCTTC. Its protein product is CSARVQGQRQFF.

This clonotype has ten or more counts. The genes are TRBV11-2 and TRBJ1-2; a weak D match, TRBD1 (6 bases). Germline V gives CDR1 SGHAT, CDR2 FQNNGV. V lost 3 bases and J lost 6, with 8 bases in between. There are 12 residues in the CDR3. Here the CDR3 reads CASSFEGDGYTF. The CDR3 DNA sequence: TGTGCCAGCAGCTTTGAGGGGGATGGCTACACCTTC.

This clonotype was found many times. V gene TRBV5-1 combines with J gene TRBJ1-1; D unclear. Germline assignment: CDR1 SGHRS and CDR2 YFSETQ. The CDR3 consists of 12 residues. The ends were cut back, 2 bases at V and 3 bases at J, with 5 bases in the middle. In DNA, the CDR3 is TGCGCCAGCAGCTTCCGGGACACTGAAGCTTTCTTT. This gives the protein CASSFRDTEAFF.

Ten or more counts support this clonotype. This rearrangement joins TRBV11-1 to TRBJ2-3, with TRBD2 identical over 10 bases. Trimming at V came to 5 bases and at J to 0 bases, leaving 5 bases not matched to a gene. The CDR3 is made up of 16 amino acids. Germline V gives CDR1 SGHAT, CDR2 FQDESV (reference sequence). As DNA, the CDR3 is TGTGCCAGCAGCATACCGACTAGCGGGAGCACAGATACGCAGTATTTT. Translation gives CASSIPTSGSTDTQYF.

This clonotype was picked up a small number of times. The chain links TRBV2 to TRBJ2-7, with D maybe TRBD1 (6 bases). The germline V gene encodes CDR1 SNHLY and CDR2 FYNNEI. This CDR3 has 12 amino acids. Trimming left V 8 bases short and J 2 bases short, with 10 bases between. The CDR3 region is CASAGAPYEQYF. The CDR3 coding sequence is TGTGCCAGCGCAGGGGCGCCCTACGAGCAGTACTTC.

This clonotype has only a few counts. This chain connects TRBV10-3 to TRBJ2-7; 9 bases match TRBD1. The CDR3 has 14 residues. The germline CDR1 and CDR2 sequences are ENHRY and SYGVKD. V lost 0 bases, J lost 3 bases, and 0 bases stayed unmatched. The CDR3 sequence is CAISESTGGYEQYF. For the CDR3, the DNA is TGTGCCATCAGTGAGTCGACAGGGGGCTACGAGCAGTACTTC.

This clonotype was counted many times. V and J are TRBV12-3 or TRBV12-4 and TRBJ1-5; D uncertain. This CDR3 contains 14 residues. The germline V and J ends were trimmed by 1 base and 0 bases, with 4 bases remaining between them. The CDR3 DNA is TGTGCCAGCAGTTTAGGTCTTAGCAATCAGCCCCAGCATTTT. This gives the protein CASSLGLSNQPQHF.

This clonotype was detected ten times or more. The chain has TRBV20-1 and TRBJ1-1; TRBD1 matches at 9 bases. V lost 3 bases to trimming and J lost 1 base; unmatched junction nucleotides: 6. CDR1 is DFQATT, CDR2 SNEGSKA, per germline (reference sequence). CDR3 length: 15 residues. CDR3 nucleotide sequence: TGCAGTGCTAGGGGACAGGGTGTGGGGAACACTGAAGCTTTCTTT. Translated: CSARGQGVGNTEAFF.

This clonotype was picked up many times. The chain employs TRBV29-1 and TRBJ1-1; tentative D call: TRBD1 (6 bases). V lost 7 bases and J lost 7, with 16 bases in between. CDR3 length equals 12 residues. Germline CDR1 is SQVTM and CDR2 is ANQGSEA. CDR3 in amino acids: CSGAGRGHEAFF. The CDR3 bases are TGCAGCGGTGCTGGCAGGGGACATGAAGCTTTCTTT.

This clonotype was counted at least ten times. This chain connects TRBV25-1 to TRBJ1-2; 8 bases are shared with TRBD1. The junction had 5 bases not matched to a gene; V was cut back by 7 bases and J by 4 bases. Germline V gives CDR1 MGHDK, CDR2 SYGVNS. The CDR3 has 13 residues. CDR3 sequence (DNA): TGTGCCAGCAAGGACAGGGACGCCTATGGCTACACCTTC. Protein sequence: CASKDRDAYGYTF.

This clonotype was seen at least ten times. V and J are TRBV27 and TRBJ2-2, with a weak D call TRBD2 (6 bases). V was clipped by 3 bases and J by 3 bases, with 11 bases between them. CDR1 is MNHEY, CDR2 SMNVEV, per germline (reference sequence). This CDR3 spans 15 amino acids. CDR3 bases: TGTGCCAGCAGTTTGGCTAGCGAGTACACCGGGGAGCTGTTTTTT. Its translation: CASSLASEYTGELFF.

This clonotype came up a few times. The chain combines TRBV7-3 with TRBJ2-3; TRBD2 matches at 7 bases. There are 15 residues in the CDR3. Germline lookup yields CDR1 SGHTA and CDR2 FQGTGA. With V trimmed by 1 base and J by 0 bases, 1 base remained unmatched. The CDR3 sequence: CASSLNGRSTDTQYF. The CDR3 DNA is TGTGCCAGCAGCTTAAACGGGAGGAGCACAGATACGCAGTATTTT.

The chain joins TRBV5-1 to TRBJ1-4, with D perhaps TRBD1 (6 bases). V was clipped by 3 bases and J by 3 bases, with 18 bases between them. Germline values: CDR1 SGHRS, CDR2 YFSETQ. This CDR3 has 17 residues. CDR3 coding DNA: TGCGCCAGCAGCTCCGACCCAGGGGCCGGATCTAATGAAAAACTGTTTTTT. This sequence encodes CASSSDPGAGSNEKLFF.